The entry that follows covers one TCR beta chain sequence. Authors' methods: By means of reference gene primer amplification, nucleated cell counts were estimated. Sequenced by immunoSEQ multiplex PCR; TCRdb stores in-frame clones only, minus some. V, J and clone size are taken as reported in that table, and D and trimming were inferred from the DNA itself. The repertoire holds fewer than 15,000 clones, with approximately 86% as singletons. This sample stems from a study of blood T cell repertoires in COVID-19. At the level of the study: PBMCs, B-cell-depleted T cells, or T cells provided the cDNA or gDNA that made up the material.

Trimming removed 6 bases at V and 5 bases at J, with 7 bases between. There are 11 residues in the CDR3. From germline, CDR1 is LNHDA and CDR2 SQIVND (reference sequence). Material: peripheral blood. The chain joins TRBV19 to TRBJ1-1; no firm D call. The sequence came from an elderly man with acute or convalescent COVID-19. The CDR3 nucleotides read TGTGCCAGTAGACGGACTACTGAAGCTTTCTTT. Encoded protein: CASRRTTEAFF. The full variable domain, completed using reference TRBV19 and TRBJ1-1, is DGGITQSPKYLFRKEGQNVTLSCEQNLNHDAMYWYRQDPGQGLRLIYYSQIVNDFQKGDIAEGYSVSREKKESFPLTVTSAQKNPTAFYLCASRRTTEAFFGQGTRLTVV.